The subject of this entry is one T cell receptor (beta chain). This clonotype was observed at least ten times. What this receptor recognizes is not known. The input lacks base qualities; no much larger clone sits a single base away. The CDR3 runs 15 amino acids, cysteine and phenylalanine included. The sequence is cut down to CDR3 DNA, 45 bases in frame from base 1. A distance of 12 bases separates the germline ends of V and J, which lose 5 bases and 4 bases respectively. The TCR beta CDR3 regions were amplified from RNA transcripts. The TCR CDR3 was subjected to a first round of RT-PCR using the HTBI primer set and the Qiagen OneStep RT-PCR kit. The libraries were constructed in a second round of multiplex PCR and then size-selected and purified. Paired-end sequencing of the libraries was performed with 100 bp reads on an Illumina HiSeq2000. From the authors' description of their analysis: Raw data were processed with SOAPnuke, discarding reads with adapters, uncalled bases, mean Phred below 15, or no exact constant-primer or identifier match. High-quality paired reads were merged with COPE v1.2.5, and unique nucleotide sequences were defined as clonotypes. MiTCR v1.1 was used to align clonotypes to the IMGT TRBV, TRBD and TRBJ reference segments. Analysis was restricted to V-J combinations with a frequency above 0.0001, which covered 99.2% of repertoires. The TCS score was defined as the ratio of F50 (clonal expansion) to E x V (chaos), calculated using BLOSUM62-based TCRdist between CDR3 peptides within each V-J. Welch's t-statistics and random forest reduced approximately 520 V-J features to 10 to 15, which were used in a naive Bayes classifier (R e1071). TCRdb cleaned the public reads at Q25 with fastp, built clones with MiXCR and kept in-frame beta chains. One record per CDR3 amino acid sequence lists the most common genes and DNA. TCRdb's processing, not the authors', yielded these V and J calls. This sample lists 560,000 or so distinct CDR3 sequences; 15% to 20% were detected once. The top ten clones comprise 40% to 50% of the sample.

This sample is part of a study of T cells in Graves' hyperthyroidism and ophthalmopathy (dated by TCRdb to the late 2010s). Regarding the study in general: Peripheral blood samples were taken at the time of initial diagnosis, prior to any treatment. To identify TCR V-J signatures that set the groups apart, the researchers used a discovery cohort of roughly 100 patients, made up of 40 to 45 with Graves' ophthalmopathy and 55 to 65 with stable Graves' hyperthyroidism. An independent validation cohort of around 20 hyperthyroidism patients and 17 patients who later progressed to ophthalmopathy tested prospective prediction of ophthalmopathy. For training and testing, the 80 to 100 patients in the discovery cohort were randomly divided in a 7:3 ratio. The study also compared thyroid tissue and blood T-cell repertoires from five or six Graves' hyperthyroidism patients. After sampling, hyperthyroidism patients received methimazole starting at 30 mg daily, and ophthalmopathy patients received high-dose intravenous methylprednisolone. TCR Vbeta CDR3 sequencing of 135 peripheral blood samples (over 40 ophthalmopathy, 70 to 85 hyperthyroidism and roughly 17 progressor patients) is reported in the paper.

Moderately to severely active disease, a Clinical Activity Score of at least 3, a NOSPECS grade of at least 4, and a duration under 3 months were present in ophthalmopathy patients. Exclusion was applied to patients with uncontrolled infections, other autoimmune diseases, pregnancy or lactation. Diagnoses relied on clinical symptoms, serum thyroxine and TRAb, thyroid ultrasound and orbital computed tomography. PBMCs were isolated from about 9 ml of fresh peripheral blood by Ficoll-Paque density gradient centrifugation. Total RNA was extracted with Trizol reagent, and quality was checked on an Agilent 2100 Bioanalyzer. The study at large found these results: No statistical method was used to set the sample size in advance, and investigators knew the group allocation. In cross-validation, a model built on a 13 V-J signature told ophthalmopathy apart from stable hyperthyroidism with approximately 90% sensitivity and roughly 82% specificity, and in testing the same model reached 80%/75%. In validation, the model predicted progression to ophthalmopathy a median of 6.5 months before onset, with approximately 68% sensitivity and almost 75% specificity. Most expanded thyroid clonotypes (frequency above 0.001) were also detected in blood, suggesting blood repertoires may reflect thyroid immune responses.

The sequenced material came from blood. Here the chain combines TRBV12-3 or TRBV12-4 and TRBJ1-6; a tentative D call is TRBD1 (6 bases match). This TCR came from a man aged 35-49 years with Graves' ophthalmopathy. The CDR3 protein is CASSANRVYNSPLHF. The DNA reads TGTGCCAGCAGTGCGAACAGGGTTTATAATTCACCCCTCCACTTT.